The next 3 T cell receptor beta chains were all read from a single sample in a study of blood T cell repertoires in COVID-19. Repertoires were generated with immunoSEQ multiplex PCR, while TCRdb's copy carries only in-frame clones and drops some. In the table there are about 50,000 clones, over 70% of which are singletons. Sequencing was carried out using peripheral blood. The receptor source for this set is a human donor in a cohort sampled during active COVID-19.

V usage is TRBV7-9 and J usage is TRBJ2-3; the D is unclear. V was shortened by 1 base and J by 1 base, with 9 bases between the two germline ends. Germline CDR1 and CDR2: SEHNR and FQNEAQ (reference sequence). There are 15 residues in the CDR3. CDR3 sequence (DNA): TGTGCCAGCAGCTTAGTACGGTCCCGCACAGATACGCAGTATTTT. Amino acid sequence: CASSLVRSRTDTQYF.

The chain combines TRBV3-1 (or the pseudogene TRBV3-2) with TRBJ2-7; D is unclear. In germline, CDR1 is LGHDT, CDR2 YNNKEL (reference sequence). V was trimmed by 2 bases and J by 2 bases, leaving 13 bases between them. CDR3 length: 15 residues. In nucleotides, the CDR3 is TGTGCCAGCAGCCAACAGGCCTTGGGTGCCTACGAGCAGTACTTC. Translated: CASSQQALGAYEQYF.

This chain links TRBV6-1 with TRBJ2-1; D unclear. Per germline, CDR1 MNHNS and CDR2 SASEGT. The CDR3 covers 16 residues. Trimming pared 4 bases from V and 2 bases from J, leaving 15 bases between. CDR3 loop: CASSALHRRTYNEQFF. The CDR3, as DNA: TGTGCCAGCAGTGCCCTTCATCGCAGAACCTACAATGAGCAGTTCTTC.